The present TCR beta chain was sequenced within a study of cytomegalovirus exposure and HLA in healthy donors. The PCR used 60 Vbeta and 13 Jbeta primers. Assay used: immunoSEQ multiplex PCR; TCRdb lists only in-frame clones, some missing. Its table lists under 95,000 clones. In regard to this clone: This sample also contains other DNA sequences that code for the same CDR3.

The CDR3 has 15 residues. Germline loops: CDR1 MNHNS, CDR2 SASEGT. Trimming cost V 9 bases and J 2 bases; bases outside gene matches: 11. The rearrangement links TRBV6-1 to TRBJ2-7; 9 bases agree with TRBD2. The sequenced material came from PBMCs. The receptor comes from a man between 50 and 59 years old in good health and CMV-seronegative. This CDR3 is CASRTLAGETYEQYF. In nucleotides, the CDR3 is TGTGCCAGTCGAACTTTAGCGGGGGAGACCTACGAGCAGTACTTC.